This T cell receptor (beta chain) is from a study of T cell responses to AZD1222 COVID-19 vaccine. Only in-frame clones appear in the TCRdb table, and some are missing; sequencing was by immunoSEQ multiplex PCR. The table has 90,000 to 120,000 clones, about 85% seen once. The CDR3 is made up of 15 amino acids. The V end lost 3 bases, the J end lost 3 bases, and 14 bases lay between the germline ends. Germline V CDR1 and CDR2: SNHLY, FYNNEI. On this clone itself: Its antigen is unidentified.

Study-wide points: Distributed over spike, vaccine-associated CD4 TCRs predominated at 160-218 and 743-854.

The rearrangement uses TRBV2 and TRBJ2-5, with a tentative D call TRBD2 (6 bases). Sequenced material: peripheral blood, taken 28 days after the second AZD1222 dose. This sequence was found in an adult who received the AZD1222 COVID-19 vaccine. CDR3 in amino acids: CASSDAGRPKETQYF. The CDR3 coding sequence is TGTGCCAGCAGTGATGCCGGGAGACCTAAAGAGACCCAGTACTTC.